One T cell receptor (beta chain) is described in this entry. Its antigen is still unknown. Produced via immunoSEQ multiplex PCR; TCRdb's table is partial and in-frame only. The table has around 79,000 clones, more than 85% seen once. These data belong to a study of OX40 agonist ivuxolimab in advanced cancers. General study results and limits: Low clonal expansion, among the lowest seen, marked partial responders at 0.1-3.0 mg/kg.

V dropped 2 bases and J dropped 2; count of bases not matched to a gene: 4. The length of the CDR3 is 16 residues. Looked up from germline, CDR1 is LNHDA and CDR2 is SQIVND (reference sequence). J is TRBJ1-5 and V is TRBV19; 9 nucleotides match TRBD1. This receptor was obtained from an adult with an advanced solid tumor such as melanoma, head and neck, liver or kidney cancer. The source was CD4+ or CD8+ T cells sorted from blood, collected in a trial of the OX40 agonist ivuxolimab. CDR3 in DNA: TGTGCCAGTAGTATAACAGGGGGCAACCGCAATCAGCCCCAGCATTTT. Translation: CASSITGGNRNQPQHF.